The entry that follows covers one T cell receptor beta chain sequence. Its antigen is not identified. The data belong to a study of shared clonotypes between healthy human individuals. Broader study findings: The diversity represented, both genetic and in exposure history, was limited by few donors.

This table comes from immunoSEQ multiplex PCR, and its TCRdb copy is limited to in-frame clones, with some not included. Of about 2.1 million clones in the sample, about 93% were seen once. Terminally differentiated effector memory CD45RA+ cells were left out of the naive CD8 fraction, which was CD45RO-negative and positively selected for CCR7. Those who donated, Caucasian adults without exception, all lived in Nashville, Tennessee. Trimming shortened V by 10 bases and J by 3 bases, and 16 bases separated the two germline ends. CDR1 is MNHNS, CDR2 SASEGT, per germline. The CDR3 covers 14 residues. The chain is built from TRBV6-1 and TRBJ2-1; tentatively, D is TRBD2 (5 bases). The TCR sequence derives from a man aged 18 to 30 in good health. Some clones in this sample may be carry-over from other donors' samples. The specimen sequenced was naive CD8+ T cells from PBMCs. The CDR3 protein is CATTPTNNYNEQFF. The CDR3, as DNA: TGTGCCACCACCCCGACTAACAACTACAATGAGCAGTTCTTC.